The clone carrying this T cell receptor (beta chain) appeared a single time. No antigen is known for it. TCRdb's copy holds only in-frame clones and misses some; the assay was immunoSEQ multiplex PCR. Of 60,000 to 75,000 clones in the sample, nearly 90% are singletons; the top ten hold roughly 1.3%. This entry is derived from a study of OX40 agonist ivuxolimab in advanced cancers. Study-level information: Patients with hepatocellular carcinoma, melanoma, renal cell or head and neck cancer made up the dose-escalation patients. Males comprised about 84% of the group, whose mean age was approximately 60 years (range 23 to 79).

Study-level points and caveats: No determination was made of the antigen specificity of the expanded peripheral T cells. The study found among the lowest clonal expansion in partial responders at 0.1-3.0 mg/kg.

The length of the CDR3 is 14 residues. With 3 bases removed from V and 4 bases from J, the gap between germline ends came to 11 bases. CDR1 is SGHAT and CDR2 is FQNNGV in the germline V gene. The sequence derives from an adult with an advanced solid tumor such as melanoma, head and neck, liver or kidney cancer. The rearrangement links TRBV11-2 to TRBJ2-3, with unresolved D. The specimen comprised CD4+ or CD8+ T cells sorted from blood, sampled in a trial of the OX40 agonist ivuxolimab. The CDR3 DNA reads TGTGCCAGCAGCTTCTTCTCCAGCGCAGATACGCAGTATTTT. Its protein product is CASSFFSSADTQYF.